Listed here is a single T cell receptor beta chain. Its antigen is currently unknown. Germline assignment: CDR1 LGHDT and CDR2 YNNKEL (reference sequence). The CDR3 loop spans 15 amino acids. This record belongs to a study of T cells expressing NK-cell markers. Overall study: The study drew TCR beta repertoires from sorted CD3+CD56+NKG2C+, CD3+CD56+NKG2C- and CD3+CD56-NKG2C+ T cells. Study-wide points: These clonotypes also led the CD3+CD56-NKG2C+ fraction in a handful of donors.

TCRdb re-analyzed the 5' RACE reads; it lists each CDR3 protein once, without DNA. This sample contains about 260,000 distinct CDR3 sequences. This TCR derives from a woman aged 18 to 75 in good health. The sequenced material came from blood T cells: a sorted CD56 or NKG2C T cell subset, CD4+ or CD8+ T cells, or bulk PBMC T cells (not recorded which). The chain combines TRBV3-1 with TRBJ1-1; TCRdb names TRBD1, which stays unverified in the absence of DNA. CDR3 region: CASSQPLIGGGEAFF.